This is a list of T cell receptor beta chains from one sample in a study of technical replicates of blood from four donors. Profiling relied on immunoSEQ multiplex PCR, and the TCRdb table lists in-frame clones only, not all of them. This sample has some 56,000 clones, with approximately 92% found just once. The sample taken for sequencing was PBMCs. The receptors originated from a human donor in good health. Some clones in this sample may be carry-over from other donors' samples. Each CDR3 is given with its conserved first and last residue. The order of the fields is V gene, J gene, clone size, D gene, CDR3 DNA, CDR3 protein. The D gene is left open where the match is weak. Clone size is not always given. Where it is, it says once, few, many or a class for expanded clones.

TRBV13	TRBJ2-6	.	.	TGTGCCAGCAGCGAACAGGGCCCTGGGGCCAACGTCCTGACTTTC	CASSEQGPGANVLTF
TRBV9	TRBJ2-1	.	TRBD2	TGTGCCAGCAGCGTAGTAAGCGGGGGGGCCAATGAGCAGTTCTTC	CASSVVSGGANEQFF
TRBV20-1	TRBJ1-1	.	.	TGCAGTGCTAGCGGGGGCACTGAAGCTTTCTTT	CSASGGTEAFF
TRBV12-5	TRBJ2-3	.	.	TGTGCTAGTGGTTTGTGGGCAGGGAGCACAGATACGCAGTATTTT	CASGLWAGSTDTQYF
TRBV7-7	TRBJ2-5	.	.	TGTGCCAGCAGCATAAAGCGGACGTCCGTTAAAGAGACCCAGTACTTC	CASSIKRTSVKETQYF
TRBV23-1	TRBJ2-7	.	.	TGCGCCAGCGTAACAGACAGGCTCAACGAGCAGTACTTC	CASVTDRLNEQYF
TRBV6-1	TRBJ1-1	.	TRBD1	TGTGCCAGTCTGGGACAGGGGAACACTGAAGCTTTCTTT	CASLGQGNTEAFF
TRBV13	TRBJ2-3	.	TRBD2	TGTGCCAGCAGCTTGGGGGGACTAGTGAAATCAGATACGCAGTATTTT	CASSLGGLVKSDTQYF
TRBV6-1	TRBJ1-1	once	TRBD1	TGTGCCACCTATTGGGACAGTGGAGGAGTTTTCTTT	CATYWDSGGVFF
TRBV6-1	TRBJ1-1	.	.	TGTGCCAGCAAAGGACAACTGAACACTGAAGCTTTCTTT	CASKGQLNTEAFF
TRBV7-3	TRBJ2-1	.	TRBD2	TGTGCCAGCAGCCACCCCGCTTCGGCTAGCGGGGCCAATGAGCAGTTCTTC	CASSHPASASGANEQFF
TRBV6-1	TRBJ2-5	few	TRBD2	TGTGCCAGCAGTGACCTAGCGGGGGGGCAGGAGACCCAGTACTTC	CASSDLAGGQETQYF
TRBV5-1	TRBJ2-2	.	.	TGCGCCAGCAGCTTGACAGGGAGCCCGAACACCGGGGAGCTGTTTTTT	CASSLTGSPNTGELFF
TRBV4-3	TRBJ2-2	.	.	TGCGCCAGCAGCCAATTCTTCCGGGAAATCGGAACCGGGGAGCTGTTTTTT	CASSQFFREIGTGELFF
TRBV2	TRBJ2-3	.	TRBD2	TGTGCCAGCAGGGAAGGACTAGCGGGGGGTGGTGATACGCAGTATTTT	CASREGLAGGGDTQYF
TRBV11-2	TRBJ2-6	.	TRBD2	TGTGCCAGCAGCTCCTGGGGGGGCTCTGGGGCCAACGTCCTGACTTTC	CASSSWGGSGANVLTF
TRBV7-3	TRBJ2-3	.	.	TGTGCCAGCAGCCAAACTGGCACAGATACGCAGTATTTT	CASSQTGTDTQYF
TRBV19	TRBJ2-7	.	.	TGTGCCAGTAGTACCCTAGCGTACTCCTACGAGCAGTACTTC	CASSTLAYSYEQYF
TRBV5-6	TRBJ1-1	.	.	TGTGCCAGCAGCACTGTGGGGCTCGATGTTCGAGCTTTCTTT	CASSTVGLDVRAFF
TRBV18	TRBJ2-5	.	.	TGTGCCAGCTCACCGAACAGCCAAGAGACCCAGTACTTC	CASSPNSQETQYF
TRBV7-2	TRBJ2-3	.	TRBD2	TGTGCCAGCAGCTTATGGGCGGGGGAAGATACGCAGTATTTT	CASSLWAGEDTQYF
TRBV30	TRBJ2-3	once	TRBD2	TGTGCCTGGAGTGTTCTTGGACTAGCGGCTAAGGGGGATACGCAGTATTTT	CAWSVLGLAAKGDTQYF